Listed below are T cell receptor beta chains from one sample, sequenced in a study of blood T cell repertoires in COVID-19. The assay was immunoSEQ multiplex PCR, and TCRdb's table has in-frame clones only and misses some. The sample lists fewer than 130,000 clones; about 88% were seen once. The specimen sequenced was peripheral blood. These receptors were obtained from a human donor in a cohort sampled during active COVID-19. CDR3s include the opening cysteine and the closing phenylalanine or tryptophan. Each record gives: V gene, D gene, J gene, clone size, CDR3 protein, CDR3 DNA. The D gene is left open where the match is weak. Part of the rows lack a size; the others show once, few, many or a class for expanded clones.

v_call: TRBV11-2; d_call: TRBD1; j_call: TRBJ1-6; clone_size: .; cdr3_aa: CASSASGGTSPLHF; cdr3_nt: TGTGCCAGCAGCGCCTCAGGGGGGACATCACCCCTCCACTTT
v_call: TRBV14; d_call: TRBD1; j_call: TRBJ1-3; clone_size: .; cdr3_aa: CASNLDSEGAGNTIYF; cdr3_nt: TGTGCCAGCAACCTGGACAGCGAGGGGGCCGGAAACACCATATATTTT
v_call: TRBV2; d_call: TRBD2; j_call: TRBJ2-7; clone_size: .; cdr3_aa: CASSLSSGFTYEQYF; cdr3_nt: TGTGCCAGCAGTCTCTCTAGCGGGTTTACCTACGAGCAGTACTTC
v_call: TRBV19; d_call: TRBD2; j_call: TRBJ2-5; clone_size: .; cdr3_aa: CASSIGTSFGSGETQYF; cdr3_nt: TGTGCCAGTAGTATAGGGACTAGCTTCGGATCAGGAGAGACCCAGTACTTC
v_call: TRBV5-1; d_call: TRBD1; j_call: TRBJ1-6; clone_size: .; cdr3_aa: CASSLPGQGSSPLHF; cdr3_nt: TGCGCCAGCAGCTTGCCCGGACAGGGTAGTTCACCCCTCCACTTT
v_call: TRBV18; d_call: TRBD2; j_call: TRBJ2-2; clone_size: .; cdr3_aa: CASSPRAGGDTGELFF; cdr3_nt: TGTGCCAGCTCACCACGGGCGGGAGGAGACACCGGGGAGCTGTTTTTT
v_call: TRBV10-3; d_call: TRBD1; j_call: TRBJ1-1; clone_size: .; cdr3_aa: CAISAGTGDYTEAFF; cdr3_nt: TGTGCCATCAGTGCCGGGACAGGAGATTACACTGAAGCTTTCTTT
v_call: TRBV28; d_call: .; j_call: TRBJ2-1; clone_size: .; cdr3_aa: CASSPGTGAYNEQFF; cdr3_nt: TGTGCCAGCAGCCCCGGGACTGGGGCGTACAATGAGCAGTTCTTC
v_call: TRBV5-5; d_call: .; j_call: TRBJ1-2; clone_size: .; cdr3_aa: CASSLDRPLNYGYTF; cdr3_nt: TGTGCCAGCAGCTTGGACAGGCCTCTTAACTATGGCTACACCTTC
v_call: TRBV6-5; d_call: TRBD1; j_call: TRBJ1-1; clone_size: .; cdr3_aa: CASRDRVSENTEAFF; cdr3_nt: TGTGCCAGCAGGGACAGGGTATCAGAGAACACTGAAGCTTTCTTT
v_call: TRBV6-6; d_call: TRBD1; j_call: TRBJ1-1; clone_size: .; cdr3_aa: CASSPGTVNTEAFF; cdr3_nt: TGTGCCAGCAGTCCAGGGACAGTGAACACTGAAGCTTTCTTT
v_call: TRBV6-5; d_call: .; j_call: TRBJ2-3; clone_size: .; cdr3_aa: CASRAYDRLTDTQYF; cdr3_nt: TGTGCCAGCAGAGCCTACGACAGGCTCACAGATACGCAGTATTTT
v_call: TRBV18; d_call: .; j_call: TRBJ2-1; clone_size: .; cdr3_aa: CASSPSYRDNEQFF; cdr3_nt: TGTGCCAGCTCACCTTCCTACAGGGACAATGAGCAGTTCTTC
v_call: TRBV7-9; d_call: .; j_call: TRBJ1-1; clone_size: few; cdr3_aa: CASAAQGDTEAFF; cdr3_nt: TGTGCCAGCGCCGCGCAGGGTGACACTGAAGCTTTCTTT
v_call: TRBV7-9; d_call: .; j_call: TRBJ1-2; clone_size: .; cdr3_aa: CASSWTVYGYTF; cdr3_nt: TGTGCCAGCAGCTGGACAGTCTATGGCTACACCTTC
v_call: TRBV19; d_call: TRBD1; j_call: TRBJ1-2; clone_size: .; cdr3_aa: CASSVQGADYGYTF; cdr3_nt: TGTGCCAGTAGCGTCCAGGGGGCTGACTATGGCTACACCTTC
v_call: TRBV19; d_call: .; j_call: TRBJ2-4; clone_size: .; cdr3_aa: CASTLGGAGGAKNIQYF; cdr3_nt: TGTGCCAGTACCCTCGGGGGGGCAGGGGGAGCCAAAAACATTCAGTACTTC
v_call: TRBV7-8; d_call: .; j_call: TRBJ1-5; clone_size: .; cdr3_aa: CASALSSGGYSNQPQHF; cdr3_nt: TGTGCCAGCGCCTTGTCCTCAGGAGGATATAGCAATCAGCCCCAGCATTTT
v_call: TRBV15; d_call: TRBD2; j_call: TRBJ2-5; clone_size: .; cdr3_aa: CATRGGGRETQYF; cdr3_nt: TGTGCCACCAGAGGCGGGGGACGAGAGACCCAGTACTTC
v_call: TRBV28; d_call: TRBD1; j_call: TRBJ2-5; clone_size: .; cdr3_aa: CASSSPRTGQETQYF; cdr3_nt: TGTGCCAGCAGTTCACCACGGACAGGGCAAGAGACCCAGTACTTC
v_call: TRBV29-1; d_call: TRBD1; j_call: TRBJ2-3; clone_size: .; cdr3_aa: CSVKGTENTDTQYF; cdr3_nt: TGCAGCGTCAAGGGGACAGAGAACACAGATACGCAGTATTTT
v_call: TRBV19; d_call: TRBD1; j_call: TRBJ1-2; clone_size: once; cdr3_aa: CASSRVGGGGYTF; cdr3_nt: TGTGCCAGTAGCCGGGTAGGGGGCGGCGGCTACACCTTC
v_call: TRBV18; d_call: .; j_call: TRBJ1-1; clone_size: .; cdr3_aa: CASSPSRTEAFF; cdr3_nt: TGTGCCAGCTCACCAAGTCGGACTGAAGCTTTCTTT
v_call: TRBV28; d_call: .; j_call: TRBJ2-7; clone_size: .; cdr3_aa: CATIRGGTSSYEQYF; cdr3_nt: TGTGCCACAATCCGAGGCGGGACGAGCTCCTACGAGCAGTACTTC
v_call: TRBV4-1; d_call: TRBD1; j_call: TRBJ2-7; clone_size: .; cdr3_aa: CASSQVLGQGTYEQYF; cdr3_nt: TGCGCCAGCAGCCAAGTTTTAGGACAGGGGACTTACGAGCAGTACTTC
v_call: TRBV18; d_call: .; j_call: TRBJ1-1; clone_size: .; cdr3_aa: CASSPRHMNTEAFF; cdr3_nt: TGTGCCAGCTCACCACGACATATGAACACTGAAGCTTTCTTT